This T cell receptor beta chain is from a study of T cell responses to AZD1222 COVID-19 vaccine. Study outcomes and limitations: Unmutated variant regions are reportedly targeted by nearly half of spike-specific TCRs. A mostly white British donor set with more females was recruited, and clonal diversity was possibly underestimated.

Germline V gives CDR1 MDHEN, CDR2 SYDVKM. The CDR3 runs to 16 residues. The V gene end was trimmed by 1 base and the J gene end by 7 bases; junction bases not matched to a gene: 9. Libraries were prepared by immunoSEQ multiplex PCR; TCRdb keeps only in-frame clonotypes and omits some of them. The table lists 55,000 to 70,000 clones, approximately 80% of them singletons. Details on this clone: Its antigen is still unknown.

This sequence joins TRBV28 and TRBJ1-2; 10 nucleotides match TRBD1. Sequenced material: peripheral blood, taken on day 0 of AZD1222 vaccination. This clonotype was obtained from an adult in good health. CDR3 in amino acids: CASSLSPTGGRLGYTF. CDR3 nucleotide sequence: TGTGCCAGCAGTTTATCCCCGACAGGGGGCCGTCTTGGCTACACCTTC.